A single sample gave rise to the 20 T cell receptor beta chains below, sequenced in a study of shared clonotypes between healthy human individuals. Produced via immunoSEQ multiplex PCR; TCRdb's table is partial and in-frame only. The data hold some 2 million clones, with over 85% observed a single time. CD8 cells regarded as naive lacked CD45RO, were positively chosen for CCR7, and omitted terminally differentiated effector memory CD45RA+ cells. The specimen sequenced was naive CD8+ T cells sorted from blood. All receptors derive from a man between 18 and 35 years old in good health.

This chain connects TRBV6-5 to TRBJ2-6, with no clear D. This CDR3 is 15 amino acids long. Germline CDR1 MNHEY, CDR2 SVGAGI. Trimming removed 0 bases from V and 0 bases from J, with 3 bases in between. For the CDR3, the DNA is TGTGCCAGCAGTTACTCATACTCTGGGGCCAACGTCCTGACTTTC. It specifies CASSYSYSGANVLTF.

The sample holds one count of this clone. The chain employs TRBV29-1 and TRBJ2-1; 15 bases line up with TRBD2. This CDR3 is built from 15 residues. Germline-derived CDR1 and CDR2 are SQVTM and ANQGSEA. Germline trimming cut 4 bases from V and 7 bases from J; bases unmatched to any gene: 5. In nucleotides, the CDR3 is TGCAGCGTTGTCCTCGGACTAGCGGGGGGGAATGAGCAGTTCTTC. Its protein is CSVVLGLAGGNEQFF.

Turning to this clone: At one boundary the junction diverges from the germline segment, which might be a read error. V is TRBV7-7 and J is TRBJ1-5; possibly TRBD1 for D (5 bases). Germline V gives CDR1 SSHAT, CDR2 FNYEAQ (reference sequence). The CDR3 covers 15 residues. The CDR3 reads CASSPDRNSNQPQHF. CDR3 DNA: TGTGCTAGCAGCCCCGACAGAAATAGCAATCAGCCCCAGCATTTT.

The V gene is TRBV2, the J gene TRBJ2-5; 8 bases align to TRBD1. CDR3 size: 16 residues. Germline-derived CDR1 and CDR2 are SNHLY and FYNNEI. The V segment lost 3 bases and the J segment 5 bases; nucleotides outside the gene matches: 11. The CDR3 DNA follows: TGTGCCAGCAGTGACCTCGGTACAGGGGGTTCGGAGACCCAGTACTTC. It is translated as CASSDLGTGGSETQYF.

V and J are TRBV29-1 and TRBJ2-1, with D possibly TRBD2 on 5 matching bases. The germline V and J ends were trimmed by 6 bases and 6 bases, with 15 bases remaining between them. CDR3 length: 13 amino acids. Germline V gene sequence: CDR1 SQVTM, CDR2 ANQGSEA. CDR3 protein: CSVLTPGINEQFF. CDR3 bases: TGCAGCGTGCTAACCCCCGGGATCAATGAGCAGTTCTTC.

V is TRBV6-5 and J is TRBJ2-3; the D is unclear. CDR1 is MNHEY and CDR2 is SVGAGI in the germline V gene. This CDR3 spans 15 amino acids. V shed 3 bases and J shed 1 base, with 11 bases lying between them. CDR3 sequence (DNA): TGTGCCAGCAGTTATTTCGACGAGGGCACAGATACGCAGTATTTT. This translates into CASSYFDEGTDTQYF.

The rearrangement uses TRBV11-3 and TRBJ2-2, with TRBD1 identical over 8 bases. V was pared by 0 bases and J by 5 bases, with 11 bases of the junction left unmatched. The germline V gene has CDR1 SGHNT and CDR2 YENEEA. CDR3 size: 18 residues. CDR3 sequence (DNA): TGTGCCAGCAGCTTAGAAGGCGCGGCAGGGGGCAGGACCGGGGAGCTGTTTTTT. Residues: CASSLEGAAGGRTGELFF.

The DNA for the CDR3 is TGTGCCAGCACCAGAACAGACGACAGCCAAGAGACCCAGTACTTC. Translated: CASTRTDDSQETQYF. The chain couples TRBV7-9 to TRBJ2-5; TRBD1 might be the D (5 bases). V was cut by 7 bases and J by 1 base, with 16 bases left in between. Germline lookup yields CDR1 SEHNR and CDR2 FQNEAQ (reference sequence). The CDR3 loop spans 15 amino acids.

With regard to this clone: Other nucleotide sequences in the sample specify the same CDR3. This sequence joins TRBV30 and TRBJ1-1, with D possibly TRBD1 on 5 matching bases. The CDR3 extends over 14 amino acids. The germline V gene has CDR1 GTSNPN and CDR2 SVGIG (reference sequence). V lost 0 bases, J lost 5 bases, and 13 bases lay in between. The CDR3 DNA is TGTGCCTGGAGTGTACGTGGGGCGCGAACTGAAGCTTTCTTT. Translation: CAWSVRGARTEAFF.

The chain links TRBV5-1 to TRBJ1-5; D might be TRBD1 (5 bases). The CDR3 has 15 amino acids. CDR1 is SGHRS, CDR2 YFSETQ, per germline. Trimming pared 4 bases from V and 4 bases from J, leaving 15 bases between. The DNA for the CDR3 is TGCGCCAGCAGCCCCCTGCTGGGGCCAAATCAGCCCCAGCATTTT. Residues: CASSPLLGPNQPQHF.

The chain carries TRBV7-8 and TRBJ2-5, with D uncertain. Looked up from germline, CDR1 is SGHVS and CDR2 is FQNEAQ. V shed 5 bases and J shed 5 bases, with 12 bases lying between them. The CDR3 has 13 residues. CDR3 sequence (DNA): TGTGCCAGCAGCAGTGGACGTTCGGAGACCCAGTACTTC. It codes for CASSSGRSETQYF.

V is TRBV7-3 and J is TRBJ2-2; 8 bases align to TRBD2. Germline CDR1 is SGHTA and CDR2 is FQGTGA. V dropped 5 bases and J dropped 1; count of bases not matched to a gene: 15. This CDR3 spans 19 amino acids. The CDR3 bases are TGTGCCAGCAGCGCAGAGCCAGTAGGGACTAGTGAGAACACCGGGGAGCTGTTTTTT. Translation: CASSAEPVGTSENTGELFF.

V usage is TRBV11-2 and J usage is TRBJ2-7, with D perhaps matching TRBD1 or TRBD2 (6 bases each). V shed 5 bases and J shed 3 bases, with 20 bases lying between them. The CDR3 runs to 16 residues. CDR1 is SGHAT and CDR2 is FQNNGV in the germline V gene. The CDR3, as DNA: TGTGCCAGCAGCCTTACTACACAGGGAGGCGGCTACGAGCAGTACTTC. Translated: CASSLTTQGGGYEQYF.

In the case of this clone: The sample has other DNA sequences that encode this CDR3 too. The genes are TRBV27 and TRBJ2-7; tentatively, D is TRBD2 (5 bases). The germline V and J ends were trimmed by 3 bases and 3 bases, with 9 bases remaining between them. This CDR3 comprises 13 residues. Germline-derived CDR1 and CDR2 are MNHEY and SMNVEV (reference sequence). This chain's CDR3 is CASSFGGLYEQYF. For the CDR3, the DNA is TGTGCCAGCAGTTTCGGCGGGCTCTACGAGCAGTACTTC.

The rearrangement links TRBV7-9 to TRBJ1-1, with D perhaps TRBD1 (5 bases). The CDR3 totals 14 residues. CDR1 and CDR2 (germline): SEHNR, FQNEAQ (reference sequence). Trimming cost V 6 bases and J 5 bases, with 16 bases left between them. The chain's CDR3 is CASRDDLGGTEAFF. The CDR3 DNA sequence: TGTGCCAGCAGAGACGACTTGGGGGGAACTGAAGCTTTCTTT.

DNA of the CDR3: TGTGCCAGCAGTGTGGGGGTTCTCGGGAGGGGAGAGACCCAGTACTTC. The encoded protein is CASSVGVLGRGETQYF. This rearrangement joins TRBV25-1 to TRBJ2-5; 8 nucleotides match TRBD2. Trimming at V came to 4 bases and at J to 4 bases, leaving 11 bases not matched to a gene. Germline CDR1 and CDR2: MGHDK and SYGVNS. The length of the CDR3 is 16 residues.

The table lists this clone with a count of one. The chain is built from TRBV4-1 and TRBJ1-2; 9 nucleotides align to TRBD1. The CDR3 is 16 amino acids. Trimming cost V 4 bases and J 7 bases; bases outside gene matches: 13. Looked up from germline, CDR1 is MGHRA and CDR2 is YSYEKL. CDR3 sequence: CASSPTVSGTGLGYTF. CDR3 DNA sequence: TGCGCCAGCAGCCCCACAGTTTCCGGGACAGGGCTTGGCTACACCTTC.

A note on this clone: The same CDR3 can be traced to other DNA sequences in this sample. This CDR3 reads CASSVEASSTDTQYF. The CDR3 DNA follows: TGTGCCAGCAGCGTAGAGGCTAGTTCAACAGATACGCAGTATTTT. V gene TRBV9 combines with J gene TRBJ2-3, with D unclear. The V gene's germline CDR1 is SGDLS and CDR2 YYNGEE. CDR3 size: 15 residues. Trimming took 0 bases from V and 3 from J, leaving 11 bases between them.

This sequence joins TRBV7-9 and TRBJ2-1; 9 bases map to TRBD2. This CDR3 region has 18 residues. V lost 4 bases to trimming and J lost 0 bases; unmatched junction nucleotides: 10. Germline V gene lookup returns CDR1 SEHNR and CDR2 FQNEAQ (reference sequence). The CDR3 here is CASSSQPSSGDSYNEQFF. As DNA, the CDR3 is TGTGCCAGCAGCTCCCAGCCATCTAGCGGGGACTCCTACAATGAGCAGTTCTTC.

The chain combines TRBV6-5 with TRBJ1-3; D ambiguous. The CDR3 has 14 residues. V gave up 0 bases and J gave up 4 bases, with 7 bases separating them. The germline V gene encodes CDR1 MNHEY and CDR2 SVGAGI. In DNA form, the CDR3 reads TGTGCCAGCAGTTACTCGACGGGAGGAAACACCATATATTTT. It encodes CASSYSTGGNTIYF.